These T cell receptor beta chains were read from a single sample in a study of T cell changes during pregnancy in multiple sclerosis. Some clones are missing from TCRdb's copy, which holds only in-frame ones; the method was immunoSEQ multiplex PCR. The top ten hold approximately 0.45% of the sample, which has roughly 35,000 clones, roughly 94% seen once. Specimen: CD4+ T cells from peripheral blood mononuclear cells, collected after pregnancy. These receptors originate from a female donor with multiple sclerosis, enrolled in a pregnancy study. The CDR3 runs from the conserved cysteine through the conserved F or W. The order of the fields is V gene, D gene, J gene, CDR3 protein. The D gene is left open where the match is weak.

>TRBV11-2|.|TRBJ2-3
CASSLDRTSASVGTDTQYF
>TRBV15|TRBD2|TRBJ2-5
CATSSIPSGEKTQYF
>TRBV5-4|.|TRBJ1-2
CASSPGQRSSYGYTF
>TRBV28|TRBD1|TRBJ1-1
CASKGQGYTEAFF
>TRBV27|TRBD2|TRBJ2-1
CASSSQAGRVNEQFF
>TRBV5-4|.|TRBJ2-7
CASSSPGAYEQYF
>TRBV7-8|.|TRBJ1-2
CASSSDRDYGYTF
>TRBV5-1|TRBD1|TRBJ2-3
CASSLGTGQGQDTQYF
>TRBV27|TRBD2|TRBJ2-3
CASGRKGTSPTDTQYF
>TRBV6-6|TRBD1|TRBJ2-5
CASRGQVQETQYF
>TRBV2|.|TRBJ1-6
CASGLTGNSPLHF
>TRBV28|.|TRBJ1-2
CASSLWAGHGYTF
>TRBV30|TRBD1|TRBJ1-1
CAWSARQGAGAFF
>TRBV4-3|.|TRBJ2-3
CASSQDKDTPPYF
>TRBV11-2|.|TRBJ1-4
CASSLGQAGGLFF
>TRBV14|TRBD1|TRBJ2-3
CASSQDQQGARRDTQYF
>TRBV16|.|TRBJ2-1
CASSYKMGGEQFF
>TRBV4-3|TRBD1|TRBJ1-2
CASSQVGQGFGYGYTF
>TRBV10-3|TRBD1|TRBJ2-3
CAIREQGTDTQYF
>TRBV27|.|TRBJ2-1
CASSNLDPQFF
>TRBV11-2|.|TRBJ2-5
CASSWPSRDPRPETQYF
>TRBV28|.|TRBJ1-1
CASSHMNTEAFF
>TRBV29-1|.|TRBJ2-5
CSVEERGMRETQYF
>TRBV5-1|.|TRBJ2-7
CASPPGRSPEQYF
>TRBV7-2|TRBD1|TRBJ2-7
CASSLGTGYEQYF
>TRBV28|.|TRBJ2-3
CASRNRGTDTQYF
>TRBV2|.|TRBJ1-1
CASSKPAAGVTEAFF
>TRBV5-4|TRBD2|TRBJ2-1
CASSLAGIAGAYNEQFF
>TRBV6-5|TRBD1|TRBJ2-7
CASSYYQGAIYEQYF
>TRBV27|.|TRBJ2-7
CASSKRGPGGSSYEQYF
>TRBV5-1|TRBD1|TRBJ2-3
CASSLRQGGTDTQYF
>TRBV6-6|.|TRBJ1-5
CASSYESRGGLHF
>TRBV4-1|.|TRBJ1-3
CASSQVRTNGNTIYF
>TRBV2|.|TRBJ2-5
CASLDEETQYF
>TRBV7-2|.|TRBJ1-2
CASSLVAGASYGYTF
>TRBV6-6|.|TRBJ2-3
CASSPRGASTDTQYF
>TRBV5-1|TRBD1|TRBJ1-4
CASSLTGVGDEKLFF
>TRBV6-1|.|TRBJ1-1
CASADGGAGNTEAFF
>TRBV5-4|TRBD1|TRBJ2-5
CASSIKTGGQETQYF
>TRBV5-1|.|TRBJ2-7
CASSLEREQYF
>TRBV5-4|.|TRBJ2-2
CASSLQGVGTGELFF
>TRBV27|.|TRBJ2-2
CASKFRENTGELFF
>TRBV28|TRBD1|TRBJ1-1
CASRSPKTGEDEAFF
>TRBV6-1|TRBD1|TRBJ1-1
CASSEQGAGTEAFF
>TRBV11-2|TRBD1|TRBJ2-5
CASRFGQGPQETQYF
>TRBV7-9|.|TRBJ2-1
CAIPPQDTYNEQFF
>TRBV15|.|TRBJ2-7
CATSRLAPLPEQYF
>TRBV5-1|TRBD2|TRBJ2-1
CASSLLAGVYNEQFF
>TRBV7-9|TRBD1|TRBJ1-1
CASGGTGKFMNTEAFF
>TRBV2|TRBD2|TRBJ2-4
CASSEGLAGGRYF
>TRBV7-2|TRBD1|TRBJ2-2
CASSVDRANTGELFF
>TRBV28|.|TRBJ1-1
CASSFVMNTEAFF
>TRBV2|.|TRBJ1-5
CASTQGLGNQPQHF